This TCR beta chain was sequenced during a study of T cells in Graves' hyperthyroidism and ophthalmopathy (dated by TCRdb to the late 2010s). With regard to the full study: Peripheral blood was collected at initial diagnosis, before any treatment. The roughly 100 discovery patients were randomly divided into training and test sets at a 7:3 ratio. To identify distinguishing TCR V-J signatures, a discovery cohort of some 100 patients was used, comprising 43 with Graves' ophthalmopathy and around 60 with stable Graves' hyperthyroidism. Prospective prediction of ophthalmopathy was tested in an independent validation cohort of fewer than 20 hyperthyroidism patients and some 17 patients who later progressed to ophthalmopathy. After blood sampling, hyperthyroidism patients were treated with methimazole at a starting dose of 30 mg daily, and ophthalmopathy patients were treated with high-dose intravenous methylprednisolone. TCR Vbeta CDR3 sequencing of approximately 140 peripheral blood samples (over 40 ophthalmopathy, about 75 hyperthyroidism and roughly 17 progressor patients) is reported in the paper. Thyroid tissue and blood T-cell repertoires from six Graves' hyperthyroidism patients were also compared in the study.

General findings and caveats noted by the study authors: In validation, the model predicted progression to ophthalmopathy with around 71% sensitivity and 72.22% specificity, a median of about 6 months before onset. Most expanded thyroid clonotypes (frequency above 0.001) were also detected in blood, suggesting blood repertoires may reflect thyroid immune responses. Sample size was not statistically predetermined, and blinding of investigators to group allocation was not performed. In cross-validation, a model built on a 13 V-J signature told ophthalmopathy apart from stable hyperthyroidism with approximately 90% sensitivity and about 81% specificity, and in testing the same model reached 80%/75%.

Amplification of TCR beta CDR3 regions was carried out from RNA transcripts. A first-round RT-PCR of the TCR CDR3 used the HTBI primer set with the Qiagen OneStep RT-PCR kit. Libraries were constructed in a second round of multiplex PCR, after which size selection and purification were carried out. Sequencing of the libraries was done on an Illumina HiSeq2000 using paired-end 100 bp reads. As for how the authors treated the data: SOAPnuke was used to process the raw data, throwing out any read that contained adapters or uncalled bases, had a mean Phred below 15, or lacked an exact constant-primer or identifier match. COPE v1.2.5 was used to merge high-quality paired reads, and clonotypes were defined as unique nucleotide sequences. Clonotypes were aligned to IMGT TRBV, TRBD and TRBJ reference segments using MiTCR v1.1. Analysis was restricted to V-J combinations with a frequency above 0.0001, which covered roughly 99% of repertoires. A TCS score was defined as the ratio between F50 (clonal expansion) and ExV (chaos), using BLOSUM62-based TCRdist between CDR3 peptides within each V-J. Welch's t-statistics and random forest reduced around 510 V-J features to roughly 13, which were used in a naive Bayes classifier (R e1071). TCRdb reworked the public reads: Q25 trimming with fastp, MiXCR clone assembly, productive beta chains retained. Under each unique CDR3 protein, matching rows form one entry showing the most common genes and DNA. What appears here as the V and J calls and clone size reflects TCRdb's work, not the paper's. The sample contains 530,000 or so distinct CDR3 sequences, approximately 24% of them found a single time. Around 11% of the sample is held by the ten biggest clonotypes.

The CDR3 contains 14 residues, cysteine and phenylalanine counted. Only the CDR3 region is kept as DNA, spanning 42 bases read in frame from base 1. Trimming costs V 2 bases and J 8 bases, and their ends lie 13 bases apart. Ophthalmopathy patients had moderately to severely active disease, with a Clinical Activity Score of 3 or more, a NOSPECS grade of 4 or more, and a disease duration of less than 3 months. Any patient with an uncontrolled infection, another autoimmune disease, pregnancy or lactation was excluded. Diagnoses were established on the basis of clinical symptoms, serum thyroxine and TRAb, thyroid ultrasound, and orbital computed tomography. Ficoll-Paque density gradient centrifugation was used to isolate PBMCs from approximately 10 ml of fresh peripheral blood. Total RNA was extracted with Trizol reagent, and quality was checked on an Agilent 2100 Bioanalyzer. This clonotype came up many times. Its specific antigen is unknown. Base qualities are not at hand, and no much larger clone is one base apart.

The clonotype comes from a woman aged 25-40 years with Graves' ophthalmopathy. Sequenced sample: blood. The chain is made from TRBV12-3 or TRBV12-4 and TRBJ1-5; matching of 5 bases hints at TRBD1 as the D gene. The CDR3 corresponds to CASSLLWGQEPQHF. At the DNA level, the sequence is TGTGCCAGCAGTTTATTGTGGGGCCAGGAGCCCCAGCATTTT.